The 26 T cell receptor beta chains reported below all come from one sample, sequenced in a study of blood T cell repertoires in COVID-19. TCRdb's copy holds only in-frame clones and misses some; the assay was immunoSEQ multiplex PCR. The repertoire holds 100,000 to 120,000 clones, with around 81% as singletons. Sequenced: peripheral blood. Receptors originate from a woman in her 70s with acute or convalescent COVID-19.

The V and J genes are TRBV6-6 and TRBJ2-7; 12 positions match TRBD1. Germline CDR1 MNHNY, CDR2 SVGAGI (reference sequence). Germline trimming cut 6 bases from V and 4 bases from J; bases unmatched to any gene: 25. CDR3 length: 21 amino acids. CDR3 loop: CASSPGTGGLSPNKPLYEQYF. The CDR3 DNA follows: TGTGCCAGCAGCCCCGGGACAGGGGGCCTATCCCCGAACAAACCCTTATACGAGCAGTACTTC.

The CDR3 DNA reads TGCGCCAGCAGCTTCGGGACTACGAACACCGGGGAGCTGTTTTTT. The encoded protein is CASSFGTTNTGELFF. The chain carries TRBV5-1 and TRBJ2-2; 7 bases agree with TRBD2. The germline gives CDR1 SGHRS, CDR2 YFSETQ. The junction had 1 base not matched to a gene; V was cut back by 2 bases and J by 0 bases. CDR3 length equals 15 residues.

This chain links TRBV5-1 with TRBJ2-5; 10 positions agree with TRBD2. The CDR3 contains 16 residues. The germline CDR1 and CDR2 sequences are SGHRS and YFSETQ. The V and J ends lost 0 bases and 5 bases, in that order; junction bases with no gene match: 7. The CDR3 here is CASSLDTAGGSETQYF. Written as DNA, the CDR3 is TGCGCCAGCAGCTTGGATACAGCGGGAGGGAGCGAGACCCAGTACTTC.

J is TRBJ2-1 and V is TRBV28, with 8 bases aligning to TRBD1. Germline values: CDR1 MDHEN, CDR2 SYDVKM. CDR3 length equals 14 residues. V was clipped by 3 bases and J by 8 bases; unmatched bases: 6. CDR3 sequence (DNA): TGTGCCAGCAGTTTGGGACAGGTTTCTGATGAGCAGTTCTTC. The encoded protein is CASSLGQVSDEQFF. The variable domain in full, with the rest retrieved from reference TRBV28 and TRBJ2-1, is DVKVTQSSRYLVKRTGEKVFLECVQDMDHENMFWYRQDPGLGLRLIYFSYDVKMKEKGDIPEGYSVSREKKERFSLILESASTNQTSMYLCASSLGQVSDEQFFGPGTRLTVL.

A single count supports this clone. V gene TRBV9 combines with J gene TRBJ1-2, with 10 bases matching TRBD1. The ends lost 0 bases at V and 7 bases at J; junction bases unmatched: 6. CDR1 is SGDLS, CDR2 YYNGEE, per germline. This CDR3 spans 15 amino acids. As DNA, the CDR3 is TGTGCCAGCAGCGTAGAGGACAGGGGGTTCAGTGGCTACACCTTC. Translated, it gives CASSVEDRGFSGYTF.

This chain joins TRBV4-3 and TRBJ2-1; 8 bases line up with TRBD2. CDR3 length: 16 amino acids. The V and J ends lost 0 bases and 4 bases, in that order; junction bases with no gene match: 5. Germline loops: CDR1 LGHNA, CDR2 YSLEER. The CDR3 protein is CASSQDLLAVYNEQFF. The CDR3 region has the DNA TGCGCCAGCAGCCAAGATCTACTAGCGGTATACAATGAGCAGTTCTTC.

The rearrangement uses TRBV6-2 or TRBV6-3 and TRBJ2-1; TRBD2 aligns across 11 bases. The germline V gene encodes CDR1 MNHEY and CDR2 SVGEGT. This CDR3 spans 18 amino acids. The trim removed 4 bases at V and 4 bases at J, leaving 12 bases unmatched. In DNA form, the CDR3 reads TGTGCCAGCAGTTCCCTGTGGGGGACTAGCGGATCATACAATGAGCAGTTCTTC. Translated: CASSSLWGTSGSYNEQFF.

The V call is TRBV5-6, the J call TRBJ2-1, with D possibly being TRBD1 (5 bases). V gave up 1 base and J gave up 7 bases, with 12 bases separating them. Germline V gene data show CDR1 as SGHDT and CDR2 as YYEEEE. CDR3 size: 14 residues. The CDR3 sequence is CASSLLGVRNEQFF. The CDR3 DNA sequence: TGTGCCAGCAGCTTGTTAGGGGTCAGGAATGAGCAGTTCTTC.

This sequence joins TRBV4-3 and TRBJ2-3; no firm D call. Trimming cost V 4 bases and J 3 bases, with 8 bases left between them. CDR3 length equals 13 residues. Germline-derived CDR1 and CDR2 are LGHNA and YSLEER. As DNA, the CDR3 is TGCGCCAGCAGCCTCCAGAGGACAGATACGCAGTATTTT. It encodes CASSLQRTDTQYF.

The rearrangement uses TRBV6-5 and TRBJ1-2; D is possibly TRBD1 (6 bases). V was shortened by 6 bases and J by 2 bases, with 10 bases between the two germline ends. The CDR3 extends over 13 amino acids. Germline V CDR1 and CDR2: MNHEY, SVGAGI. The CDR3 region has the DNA TGTGCCAGCAGACCGACAGGAAACTATGGCTACACCTTC. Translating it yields CASRPTGNYGYTF.

CDR3 DNA: TGTGCCAGCAGCCCCCCGTCCGGGACTAGCGGGCTTAGGGAGCTGTTTTTT. This codes for CASSPPSGTSGLRELFF. J is TRBJ2-2 and V is TRBV6-2 or TRBV6-3, with 12 bases matching TRBD2. This CDR3 is built from 17 residues. Trimming removed 6 bases from V and 9 bases from J; junction bases left unmatched: 14. Germline CDR1 is MNHEY and CDR2 is SVGEGT.

The CDR3: CASSLRREGGTGELFF. The DNA of the CDR3 is TGTGCCAGCAGCCTCCGGCGGGAAGGTGGCACCGGGGAGCTGTTTTTT. This sequence joins TRBV7-2 and TRBJ2-2, with D possibly matching TRBD2 (6 bases). V was pared by 5 bases and J by 4 bases, with 17 bases between. Germline lookup yields CDR1 SGHTA and CDR2 FQGNSA. This CDR3 has 16 residues.

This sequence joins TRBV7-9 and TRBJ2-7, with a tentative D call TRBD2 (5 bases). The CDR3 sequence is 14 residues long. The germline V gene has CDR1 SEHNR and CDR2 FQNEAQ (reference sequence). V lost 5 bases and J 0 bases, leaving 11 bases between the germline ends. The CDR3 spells CASSPYSASYEQYF. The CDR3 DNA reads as TGTGCCAGCAGCCCCTATAGCGCCTCCTACGAGCAGTACTTC.

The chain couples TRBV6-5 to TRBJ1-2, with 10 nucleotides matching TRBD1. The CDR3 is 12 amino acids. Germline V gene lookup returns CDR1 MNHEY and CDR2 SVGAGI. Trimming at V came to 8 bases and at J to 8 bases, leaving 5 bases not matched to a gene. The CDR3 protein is CASRQGARGYTF. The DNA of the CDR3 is TGTGCCAGCCGACAGGGGGCAAGGGGCTACACCTTC.

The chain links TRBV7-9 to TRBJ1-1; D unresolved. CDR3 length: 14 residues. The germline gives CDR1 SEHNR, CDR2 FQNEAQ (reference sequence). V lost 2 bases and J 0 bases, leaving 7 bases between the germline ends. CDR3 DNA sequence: TGTGCCAGCAGCTTATCCGGTTTGAACACTGAAGCTTTCTTT. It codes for CASSLSGLNTEAFF.

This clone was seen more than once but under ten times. Written as DNA, the CDR3 is TGTGCCAGCAGGCGCGACAGGGCCAATCAGCCCCAGCATTTT. Translated, it gives CASRRDRANQPQHF. The chain has TRBV6-5 and TRBJ1-5; the match to TRBD1 covers 7 bases. V gave up 6 bases and J gave up 3 bases; unmatched junction bases: 5. There are 14 residues in the CDR3. From germline, CDR1 is MNHEY and CDR2 SVGAGI.

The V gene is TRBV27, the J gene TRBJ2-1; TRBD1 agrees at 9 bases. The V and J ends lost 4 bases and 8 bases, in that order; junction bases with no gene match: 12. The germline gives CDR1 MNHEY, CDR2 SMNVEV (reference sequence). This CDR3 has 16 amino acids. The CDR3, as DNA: TGTGCCAGCAGTTCATCCGGCGGGACAGGGAGCCATGAGCAGTTCTTC. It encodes CASSSSGGTGSHEQFF.

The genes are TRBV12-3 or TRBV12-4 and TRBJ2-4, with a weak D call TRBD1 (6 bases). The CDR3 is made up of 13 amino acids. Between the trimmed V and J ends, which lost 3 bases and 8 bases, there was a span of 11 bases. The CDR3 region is CASSFRGADIQYF. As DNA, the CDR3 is TGTGCCAGCAGTTTCAGGGGCGCAGACATTCAGTACTTC.

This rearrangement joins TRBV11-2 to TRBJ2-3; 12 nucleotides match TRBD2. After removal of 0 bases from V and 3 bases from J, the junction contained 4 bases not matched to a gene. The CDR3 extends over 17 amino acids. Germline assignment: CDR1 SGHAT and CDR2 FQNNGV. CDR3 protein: CASSLDRLAGETDTQYF. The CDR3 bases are TGTGCCAGCAGCTTAGATCGACTAGCGGGAGAAACAGATACGCAGTATTTT.

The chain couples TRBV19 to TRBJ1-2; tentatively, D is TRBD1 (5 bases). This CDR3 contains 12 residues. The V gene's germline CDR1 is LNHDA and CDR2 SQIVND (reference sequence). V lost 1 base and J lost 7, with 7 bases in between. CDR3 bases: TGTGCCAGTAGTATAGGGGGCGGTGGCTACACCTTC. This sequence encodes CASSIGGGGYTF. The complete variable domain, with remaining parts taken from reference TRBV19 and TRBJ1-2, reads DGGITQSPKYLFRKEGQNVTLSCEQNLNHDAMYWYRQDPGQGLRLIYYSQIVNDFQKGDIAEGYSVSREKKESFPLTVTSAQKNPTAFYLCASSIGGGGYTFGSGTRLTVV.

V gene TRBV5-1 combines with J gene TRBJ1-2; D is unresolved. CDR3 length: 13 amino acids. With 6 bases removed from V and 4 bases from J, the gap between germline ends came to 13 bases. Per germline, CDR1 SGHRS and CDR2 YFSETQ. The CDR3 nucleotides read TGCGCCAGCACCCCCGGCGGGCCCTATGGCTACACCTTC. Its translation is CASTPGGPYGYTF.

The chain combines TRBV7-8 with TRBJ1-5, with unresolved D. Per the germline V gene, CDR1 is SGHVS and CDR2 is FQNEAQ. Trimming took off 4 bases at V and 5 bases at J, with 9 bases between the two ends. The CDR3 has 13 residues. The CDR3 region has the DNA TGTGCCAGCAGCTGGATTCGGGATCAGCCCCAGCATTTT. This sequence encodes CASSWIRDQPQHF.

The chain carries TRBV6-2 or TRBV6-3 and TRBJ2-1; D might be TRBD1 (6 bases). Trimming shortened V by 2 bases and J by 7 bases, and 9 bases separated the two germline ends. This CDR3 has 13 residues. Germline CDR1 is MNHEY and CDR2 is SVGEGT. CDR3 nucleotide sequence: TGTGCCAGCAGTTACACAAGGGGGAATGAGCAGTTCTTC. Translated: CASSYTRGNEQFF.

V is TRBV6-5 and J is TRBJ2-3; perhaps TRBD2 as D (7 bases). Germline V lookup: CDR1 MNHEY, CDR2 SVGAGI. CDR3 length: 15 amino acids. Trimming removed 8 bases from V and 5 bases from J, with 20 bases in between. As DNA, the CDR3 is TGTGCCAGCGACTGGGGGGGGCAGGACGGAGATACGCAGTATTTT. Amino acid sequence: CASDWGGQDGDTQYF.

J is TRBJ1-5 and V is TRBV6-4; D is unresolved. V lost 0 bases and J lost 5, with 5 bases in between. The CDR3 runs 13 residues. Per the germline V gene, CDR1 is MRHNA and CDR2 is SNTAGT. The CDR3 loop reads CASSDSPDQPQHF. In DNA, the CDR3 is TGTGCCAGCAGTGACTCTCCGGATCAGCCCCAGCATTTT.

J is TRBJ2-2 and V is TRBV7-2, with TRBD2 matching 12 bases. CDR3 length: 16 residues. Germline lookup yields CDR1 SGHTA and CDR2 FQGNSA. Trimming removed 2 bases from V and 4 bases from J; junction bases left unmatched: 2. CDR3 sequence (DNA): TGTGCCAGCAGCTTACTAGCGGGAGGGTTCACCGGGGAGCTGTTTTTT. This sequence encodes CASSLLAGGFTGELFF.